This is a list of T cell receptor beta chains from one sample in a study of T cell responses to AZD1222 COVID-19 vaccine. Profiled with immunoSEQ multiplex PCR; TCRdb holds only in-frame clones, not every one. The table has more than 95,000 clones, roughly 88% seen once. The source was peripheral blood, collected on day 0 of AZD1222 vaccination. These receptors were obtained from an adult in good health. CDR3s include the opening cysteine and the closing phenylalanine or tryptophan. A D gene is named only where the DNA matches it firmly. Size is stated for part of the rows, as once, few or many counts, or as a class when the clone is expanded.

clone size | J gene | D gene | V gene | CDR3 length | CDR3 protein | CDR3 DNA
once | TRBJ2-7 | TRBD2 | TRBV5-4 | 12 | CASSSTSHEQYF | TGTGCCAGCAGCTCGACTAGCCACGAGCAGTACTTC
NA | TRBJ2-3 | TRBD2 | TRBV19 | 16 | CASSIVGTSLTDTQYF | TGTGCCAGTAGTATTGTCGGGACTAGCCTCACAGATACGCAGTATTTT
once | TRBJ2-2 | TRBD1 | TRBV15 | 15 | CATSRGQGNTGELFF | TGTGCCACCAGCAGAGGACAGGGTAACACCGGGGAGCTGTTTTTT
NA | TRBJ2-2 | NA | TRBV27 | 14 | CASSLSGLSPELFF | TGTGCCAGCAGTTTATCTGGTCTCTCTCCGGAGCTGTTTTTT
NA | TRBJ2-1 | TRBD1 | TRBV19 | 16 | CASTAGGGQGVNEQFF | TGTGCCAGTACCGCAGGGGGGGGACAGGGTGTCAATGAGCAGTTCTTC
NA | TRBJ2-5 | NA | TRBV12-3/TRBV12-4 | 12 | CASSQIGETQYF | TGTGCCAGCAGCCAAATTGGCGAGACCCAGTACTTC
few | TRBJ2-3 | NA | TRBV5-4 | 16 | CASSLGDPHLIDTQYF | TGTGCCAGCAGCTTGGGGGACCCCCATTTGATAGATACGCAGTATTTT
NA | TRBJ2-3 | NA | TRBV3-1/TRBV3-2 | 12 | CASSQAADTQYF | TGTGCCAGCAGCCAAGCAGCAGATACGCAGTATTTT
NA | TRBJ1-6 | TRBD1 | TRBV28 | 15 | CASSLWQGEGSPLHF | TGTGCCAGCAGTTTATGGCAGGGGGAGGGATCACCCCTCCACTTT
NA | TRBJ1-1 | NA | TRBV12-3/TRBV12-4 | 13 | CASSSGWGTEAFF | TGTGCCAGCAGTTCAGGATGGGGCACTGAAGCTTTCTTT
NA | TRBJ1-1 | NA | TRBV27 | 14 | CASSQQLMNTEAFF | TGTGCCAGCAGTCAACAGCTCATGAACACTGAAGCTTTCTTT
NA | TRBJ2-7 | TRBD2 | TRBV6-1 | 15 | CASSEVDRGRGEQYF | TGTGCCAGCAGTGAGGTAGACCGCGGGAGGGGAGAGCAGTACTTC
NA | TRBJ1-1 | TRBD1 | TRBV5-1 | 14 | CASSSGTDTAEAFF | TGCGCCAGCAGCTCAGGGACAGACACCGCCGAAGCTTTCTTT
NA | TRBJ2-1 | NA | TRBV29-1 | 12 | CSVGLGGNEQFF | TGCAGCGTTGGGCTAGGGGGCAATGAGCAGTTCTTC
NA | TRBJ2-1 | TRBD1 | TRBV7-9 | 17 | CASSPLQGAVGYNEQFF | TGTGCCAGCAGCCCCTTACAGGGGGCAGTTGGGTACAATGAGCAGTTCTTC